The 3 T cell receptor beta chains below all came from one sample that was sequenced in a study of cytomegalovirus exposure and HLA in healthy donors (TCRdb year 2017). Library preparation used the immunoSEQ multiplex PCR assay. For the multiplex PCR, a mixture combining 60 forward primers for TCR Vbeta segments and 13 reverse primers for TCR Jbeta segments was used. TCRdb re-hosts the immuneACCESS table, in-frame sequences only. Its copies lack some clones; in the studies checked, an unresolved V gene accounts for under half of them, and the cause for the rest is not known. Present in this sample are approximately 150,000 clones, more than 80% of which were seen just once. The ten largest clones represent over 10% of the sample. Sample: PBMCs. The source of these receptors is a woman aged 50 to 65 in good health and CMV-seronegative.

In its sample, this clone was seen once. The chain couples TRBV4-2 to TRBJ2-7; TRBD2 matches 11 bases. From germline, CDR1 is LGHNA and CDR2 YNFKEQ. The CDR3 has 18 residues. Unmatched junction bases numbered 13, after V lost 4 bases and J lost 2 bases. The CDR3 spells CASSLGLAGRQNAYEQYF. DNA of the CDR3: TGTGCCAGCAGCCTAGGACTAGCGGGTCGACAAAATGCCTACGAGCAGTACTTC.

The CDR3 DNA reads TGTGCCAGCAGCCAACAGCTGGGGGGAAGTGGCTACACCTTC. This encodes CASSQQLGGSGYTF. This chain connects TRBV14 to TRBJ1-2, with D tentatively TRBD1 (5 bases). The CDR3 extends over 14 amino acids. The V end lost 2 bases, the J end lost 7 bases, and 14 bases lay between the germline ends. Germline CDR1 reads SGHDN; CDR2 reads FVKESK.

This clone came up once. DNA of the CDR3: TGCGCCAGCAATATCGACACGACCGGGGAGCTGTTTTTT. Amino acid sequence: CASNIDTTGELFF. This sequence joins TRBV5-1 and TRBJ2-2; D ambiguous. This CDR3 is built from 13 residues. Germline CDR1 and CDR2: SGHRS and YFSETQ. The germline V and J ends were trimmed by 6 bases and 5 bases, with 11 bases remaining between them.